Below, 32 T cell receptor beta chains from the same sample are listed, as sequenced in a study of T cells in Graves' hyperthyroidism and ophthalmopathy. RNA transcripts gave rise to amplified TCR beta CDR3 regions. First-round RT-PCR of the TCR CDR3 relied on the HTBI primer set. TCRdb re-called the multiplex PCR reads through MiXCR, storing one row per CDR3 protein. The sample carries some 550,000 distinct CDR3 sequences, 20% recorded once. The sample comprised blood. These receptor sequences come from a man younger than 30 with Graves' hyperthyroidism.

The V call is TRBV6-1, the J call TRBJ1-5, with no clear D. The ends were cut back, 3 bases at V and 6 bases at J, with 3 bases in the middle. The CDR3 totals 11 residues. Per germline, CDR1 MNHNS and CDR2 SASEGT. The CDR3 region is CASSETQPQHF. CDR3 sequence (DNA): TGTGCCAGCAGTGAGACTCAGCCCCAGCATTTT.

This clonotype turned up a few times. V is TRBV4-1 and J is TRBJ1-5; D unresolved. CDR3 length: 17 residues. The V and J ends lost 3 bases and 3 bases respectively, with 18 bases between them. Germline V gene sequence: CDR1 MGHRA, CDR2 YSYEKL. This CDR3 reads CASSQSGGAGNNQPQHF. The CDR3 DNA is TGCGCCAGCAGCCAGTCGGGCGGCGCCGGCAACAATCAGCCCCAGCATTTT.

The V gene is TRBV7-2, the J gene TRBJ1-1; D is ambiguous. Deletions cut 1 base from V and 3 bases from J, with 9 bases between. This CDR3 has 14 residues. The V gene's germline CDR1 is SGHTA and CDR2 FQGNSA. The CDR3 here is CASSLGILDTEAFF. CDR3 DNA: TGTGCCAGCAGCTTAGGGATATTGGACACTGAAGCTTTCTTT.

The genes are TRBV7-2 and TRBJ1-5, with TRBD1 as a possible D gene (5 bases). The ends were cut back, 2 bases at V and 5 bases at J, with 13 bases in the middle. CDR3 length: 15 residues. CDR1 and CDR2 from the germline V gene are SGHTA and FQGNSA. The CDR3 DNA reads TGTGCCAGCAGCTTACAGGGTGGGGATCATCAGCCCCAGCATTTT. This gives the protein CASSLQGGDHQPQHF.

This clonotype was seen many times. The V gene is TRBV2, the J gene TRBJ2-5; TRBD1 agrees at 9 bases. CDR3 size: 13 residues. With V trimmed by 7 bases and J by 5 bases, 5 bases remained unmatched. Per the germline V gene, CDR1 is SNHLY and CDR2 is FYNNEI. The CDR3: CASNRGLEETQYF. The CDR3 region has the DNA TGTGCCAGCAACAGGGGGCTCGAGGAGACCCAGTACTTC.

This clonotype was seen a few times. In DNA, the CDR3 is TGTGCCAGCAGTAGGGGACTAGCGGGGGGGGGTCGGGATACGCAGTATTTT. Translation gives CASSRGLAGGGRDTQYF. V and J are TRBV6-2 or TRBV6-3 and TRBJ2-3; 16 bases line up with TRBD2. Germline CDR1 and CDR2: MNHEY and SVGEGT. The CDR3 length is 17 residues. The V gene end was trimmed by 5 bases and the J gene end by 6 bases; junction bases not matched to a gene: 8.

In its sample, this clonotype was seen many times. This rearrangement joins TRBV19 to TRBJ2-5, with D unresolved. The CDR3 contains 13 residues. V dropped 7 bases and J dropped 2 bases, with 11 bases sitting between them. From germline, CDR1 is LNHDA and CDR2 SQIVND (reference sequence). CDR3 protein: CASTSFDQETQYF. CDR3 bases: TGTGCCAGTACCAGCTTCGATCAAGAGACCCAGTACTTC.

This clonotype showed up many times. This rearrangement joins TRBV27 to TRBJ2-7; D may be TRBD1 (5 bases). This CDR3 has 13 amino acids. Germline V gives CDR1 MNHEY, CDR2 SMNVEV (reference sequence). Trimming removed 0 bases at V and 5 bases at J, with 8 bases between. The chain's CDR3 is CASSLSSGNEQYF. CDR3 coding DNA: TGTGCCAGCAGTTTATCGTCAGGGAACGAGCAGTACTTC.

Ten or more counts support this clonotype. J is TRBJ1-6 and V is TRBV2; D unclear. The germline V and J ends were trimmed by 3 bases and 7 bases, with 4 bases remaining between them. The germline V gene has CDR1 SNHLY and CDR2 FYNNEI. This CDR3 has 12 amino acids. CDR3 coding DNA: TGTGCCAGCAGTGACGGGAATTCACCCCTCCACTTT. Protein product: CASSDGNSPLHF.

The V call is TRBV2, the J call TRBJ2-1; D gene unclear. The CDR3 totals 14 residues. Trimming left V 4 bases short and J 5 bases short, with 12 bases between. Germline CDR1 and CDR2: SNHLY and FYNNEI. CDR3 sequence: CASSVEGPNNEQFF. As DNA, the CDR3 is TGTGCCAGCAGTGTAGAAGGGCCGAACAATGAGCAGTTCTTC.

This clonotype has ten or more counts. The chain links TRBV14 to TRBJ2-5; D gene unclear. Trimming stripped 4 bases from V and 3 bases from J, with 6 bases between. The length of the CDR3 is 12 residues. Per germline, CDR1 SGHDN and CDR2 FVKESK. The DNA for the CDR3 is TGTGCCAGCAGCCGGATTGAAGAGACCCAGTACTTC. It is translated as CASSRIEETQYF.

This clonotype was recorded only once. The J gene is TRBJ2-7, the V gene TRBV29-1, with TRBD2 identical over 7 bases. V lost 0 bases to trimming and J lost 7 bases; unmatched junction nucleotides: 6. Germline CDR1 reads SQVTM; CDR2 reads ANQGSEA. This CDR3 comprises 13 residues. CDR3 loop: CSVEDLREGEQYF. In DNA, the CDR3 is TGCAGCGTTGAAGATCTCAGGGAGGGGGAGCAGTACTTC.

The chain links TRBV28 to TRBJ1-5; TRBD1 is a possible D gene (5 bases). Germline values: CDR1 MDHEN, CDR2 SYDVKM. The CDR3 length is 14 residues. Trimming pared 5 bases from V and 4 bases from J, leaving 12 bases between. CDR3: CASSTGVGNQPQHF. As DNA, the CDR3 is TGTGCCAGCAGTACGGGGGTCGGAAATCAGCCCCAGCATTTT. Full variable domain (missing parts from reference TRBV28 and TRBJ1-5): DVKVTQSSRYLVKRTGEKVFLECVQDMDHENMFWYRQDPGLGLRLIYFSYDVKMKEKGDIPEGYSVSREKKERFSLILESASTNQTSMYLCASSTGVGNQPQHFGDGTRLSIL.

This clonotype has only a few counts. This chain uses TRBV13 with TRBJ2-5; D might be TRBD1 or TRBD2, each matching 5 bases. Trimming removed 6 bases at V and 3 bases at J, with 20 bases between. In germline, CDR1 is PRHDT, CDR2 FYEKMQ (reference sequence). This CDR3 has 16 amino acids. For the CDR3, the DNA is TGTGCCAGCAGGGAGTATACCGGGGACGGGAAAGAGACCCAGTACTTC. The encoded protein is CASREYTGDGKETQYF.

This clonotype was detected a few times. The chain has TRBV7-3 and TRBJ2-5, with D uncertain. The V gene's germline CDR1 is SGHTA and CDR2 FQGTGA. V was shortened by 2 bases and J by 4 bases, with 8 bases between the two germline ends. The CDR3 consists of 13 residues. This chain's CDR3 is CASSLLPTETQYF. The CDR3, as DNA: TGTGCCAGCAGCTTATTACCCACAGAGACCCAGTACTTC.

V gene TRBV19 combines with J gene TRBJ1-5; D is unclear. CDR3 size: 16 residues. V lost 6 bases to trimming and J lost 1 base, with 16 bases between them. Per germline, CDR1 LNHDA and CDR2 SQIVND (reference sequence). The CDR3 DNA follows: TGTGCCAGTAGAACTACACACCTAACCAGCAATCAGCCCCAGCATTTT. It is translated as CASRTTHLTSNQPQHF.

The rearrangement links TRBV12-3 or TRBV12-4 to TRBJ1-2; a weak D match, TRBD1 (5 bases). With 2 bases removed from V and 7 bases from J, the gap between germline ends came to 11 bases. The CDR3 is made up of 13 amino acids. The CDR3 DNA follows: TGTGCCAGCAGTTTACAGGGTTTGGGTGGCTACACCTTC. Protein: CASSLQGLGGYTF.

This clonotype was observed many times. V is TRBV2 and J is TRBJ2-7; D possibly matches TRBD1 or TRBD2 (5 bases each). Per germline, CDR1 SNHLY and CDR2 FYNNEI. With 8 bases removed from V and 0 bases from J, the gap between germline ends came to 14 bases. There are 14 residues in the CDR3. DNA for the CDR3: TGTGCCAGCCAAGGTTGGGGGAGCTCCTACGAGCAGTACTTC. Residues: CASQGWGSSYEQYF.

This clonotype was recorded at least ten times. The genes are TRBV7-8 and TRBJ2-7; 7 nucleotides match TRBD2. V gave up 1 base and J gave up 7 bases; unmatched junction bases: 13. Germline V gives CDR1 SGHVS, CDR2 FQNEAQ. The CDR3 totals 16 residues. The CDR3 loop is CASSLVRVRAGGEQYF. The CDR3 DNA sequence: TGTGCCAGCAGCTTAGTCAGGGTTAGGGCCGGGGGGGAGCAGTACTTC.

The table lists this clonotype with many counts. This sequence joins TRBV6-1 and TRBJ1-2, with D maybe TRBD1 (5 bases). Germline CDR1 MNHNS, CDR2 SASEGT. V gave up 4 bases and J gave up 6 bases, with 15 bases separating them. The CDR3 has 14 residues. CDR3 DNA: TGTGCCAGCAGTGCAGGGTTGTCCGGGGATGGCTACACCTTC. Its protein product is CASSAGLSGDGYTF.

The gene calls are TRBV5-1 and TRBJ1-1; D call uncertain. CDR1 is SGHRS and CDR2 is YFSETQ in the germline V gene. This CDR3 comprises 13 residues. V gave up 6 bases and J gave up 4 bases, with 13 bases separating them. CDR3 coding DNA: TGCGCCAGCACGGCGTTTGGGTCCACTGAAGCTTTCTTT. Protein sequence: CASTAFGSTEAFF.

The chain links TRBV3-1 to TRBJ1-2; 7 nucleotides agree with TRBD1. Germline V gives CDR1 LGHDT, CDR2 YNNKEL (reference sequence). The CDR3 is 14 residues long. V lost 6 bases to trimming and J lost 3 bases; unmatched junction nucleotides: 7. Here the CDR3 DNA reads TGTGCCAGCAGTTCAACAGGGGACCACTATGGCTACACCTTC. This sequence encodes CASSSTGDHYGYTF.

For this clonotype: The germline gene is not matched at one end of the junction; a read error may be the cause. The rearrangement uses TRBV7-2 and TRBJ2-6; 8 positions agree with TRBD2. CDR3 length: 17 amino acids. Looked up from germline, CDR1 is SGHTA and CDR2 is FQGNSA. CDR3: CASSLREVSSGANVLTF. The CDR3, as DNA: TGTGCCAGCAGCTTGCGGGAGGTCAGCTCTGGGGCCAACGTCTTGACTTTC.

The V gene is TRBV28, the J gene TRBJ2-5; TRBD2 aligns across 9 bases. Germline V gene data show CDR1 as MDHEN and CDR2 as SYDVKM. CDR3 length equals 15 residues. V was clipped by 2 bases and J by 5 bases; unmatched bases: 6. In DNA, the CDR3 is TGTGCCAGCAGTTTAGCGGGAGGGCCTTTGGAGACCCAGTACTTC. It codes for CASSLAGGPLETQYF. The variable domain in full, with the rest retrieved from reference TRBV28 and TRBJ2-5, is DVKVTQSSRYLVKRTGEKVFLECVQDMDHENMFWYRQDPGLGLRLIYFSYDVKMKEKGDIPEGYSVSREKKERFSLILESASTNQTSMYLCASSLAGGPLETQYFGPGTRLLVL.

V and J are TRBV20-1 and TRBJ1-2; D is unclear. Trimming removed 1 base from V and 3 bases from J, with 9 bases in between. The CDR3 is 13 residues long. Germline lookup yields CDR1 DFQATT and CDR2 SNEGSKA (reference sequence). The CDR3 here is CSARAVEYYGYTF. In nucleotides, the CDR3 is TGCAGTGCTAGAGCCGTGGAATACTATGGCTACACCTTC.

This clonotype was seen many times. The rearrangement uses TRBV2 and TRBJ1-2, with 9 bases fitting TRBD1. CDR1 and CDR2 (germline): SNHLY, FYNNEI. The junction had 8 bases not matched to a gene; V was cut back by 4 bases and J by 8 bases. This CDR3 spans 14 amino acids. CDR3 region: CASSGEQGARGYTF. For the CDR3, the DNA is TGTGCCAGCAGTGGGGAACAGGGGGCGCGGGGCTACACCTTC.

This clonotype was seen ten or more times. The CDR3: CSARAGQGHNQPQHF. CDR3 DNA sequence: TGCAGTGCTAGGGCCGGGCAGGGGCACAATCAGCCCCAGCATTTT. This sequence joins TRBV20-1 and TRBJ1-5; a weak D match, TRBD1 (6 bases). Trimming took 3 bases from V and 3 from J, leaving 15 bases between them. CDR1 and CDR2 (germline): DFQATT, SNEGSKA (reference sequence). The CDR3 is 15 amino acids.

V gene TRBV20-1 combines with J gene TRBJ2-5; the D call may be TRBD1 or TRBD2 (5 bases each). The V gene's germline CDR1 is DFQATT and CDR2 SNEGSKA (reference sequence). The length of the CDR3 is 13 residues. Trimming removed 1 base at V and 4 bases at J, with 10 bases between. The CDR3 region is CSARVTGPETQYF. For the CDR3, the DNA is TGCAGTGCTAGAGTGACGGGGCCAGAGACCCAGTACTTC.

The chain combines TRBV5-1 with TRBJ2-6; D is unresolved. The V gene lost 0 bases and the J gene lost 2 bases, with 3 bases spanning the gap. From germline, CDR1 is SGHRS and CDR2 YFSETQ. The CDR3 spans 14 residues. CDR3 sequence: CASSLVAGANVLTF. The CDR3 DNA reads TGCGCCAGCAGCTTGGTGGCTGGGGCCAACGTCCTGACTTTC.

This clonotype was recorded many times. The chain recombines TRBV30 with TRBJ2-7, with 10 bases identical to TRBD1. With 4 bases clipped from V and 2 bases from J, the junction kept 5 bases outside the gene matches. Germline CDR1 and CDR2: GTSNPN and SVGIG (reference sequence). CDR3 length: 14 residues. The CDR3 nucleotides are TGTGCCTGGACAGTCGGACAGGGGGCCTACGAGCAGTACTTC. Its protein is CAWTVGQGAYEQYF.

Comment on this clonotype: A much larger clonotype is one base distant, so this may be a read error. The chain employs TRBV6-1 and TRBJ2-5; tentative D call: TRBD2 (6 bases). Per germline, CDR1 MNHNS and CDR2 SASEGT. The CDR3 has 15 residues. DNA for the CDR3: TGTGCCAGCAGCGCGGGACCTCCTATCCGAGAGACCGAGTACTTC. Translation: CASSAGPPIRETEYF.

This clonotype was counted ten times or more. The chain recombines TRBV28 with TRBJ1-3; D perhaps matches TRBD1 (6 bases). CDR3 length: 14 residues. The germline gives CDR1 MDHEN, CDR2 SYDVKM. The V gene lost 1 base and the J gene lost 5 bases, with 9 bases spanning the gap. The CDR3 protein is CASSLSGDRNTIYF. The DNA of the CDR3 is TGTGCCAGCAGTTTATCAGGGGACAGAAACACCATATATTTT.